The text below deals with one T cell receptor (beta chain). With 60 Vbeta and 13 Jbeta primers, the PCR was carried out. Sequencing used immunoSEQ multiplex PCR; TCRdb keeps in-frame clones, though not all of them. This table holds around 120,000 clones, 70% to 85% found once. This sample was included in a study of cytomegalovirus exposure and HLA in healthy donors. Germline V gene sequence: CDR1 ENHRY, CDR2 SYGVKD. The CDR3 contains 15 residues. V lost 6 bases to trimming and J lost 7 bases, with 18 bases between them. The rearrangement links TRBV10-3 to TRBJ2-2; perhaps TRBD2 as D (6 bases). Specimen: PBMCs. The sequence was collected from a man aged 45 to 65 in good health and CMV-seropositive. Here the CDR3 reads CAISLTRERIGELFF. DNA for the CDR3: TGTGCCATCAGCCTGACTAGGGAGAGAATCGGGGAGCTGTTTTTT.